This T cell receptor (beta chain) was identified during a study of blood T cell repertoires in COVID-19 (dated by TCRdb to between 2020 and 2021). At the level of the whole study: Collaborator samples came from the United States, Italy and Spain and covered acute and convalescent phases of COVID-19. Deeply sampled blood TCRbeta repertoires from subjects exposed to, actively infected with, or recovered from COVID-19 were included in the dataset. The repertoires were released in a freely available public database meant as a resource for research on the immune response to SARS-CoV-2. The samples were drawn from the first 160 participants of the ongoing ImmuneRACE study and from 950 to 1,500 subjects provided by 6 global collaborators. Where HLA class I and class II types were available, the types were taken from metadata supplied by the sample provider, not from assay-based typing. The material from the prospective study consisted of cDNA or gDNA derived from T cells, B-cell-depleted T cells, or PBMCs. Sample metadata almost always included a de-identified subject ID, COVID-19 status, age in years and sex. Results and caveats for the whole study, not just this receptor: The quantity of clinical and demographic metadata differed by source and by participant and was supplied without curation.

TCRbeta CDR3 regions were amplified from genomic DNA by means of the immunoSEQ Assay, a bias-controlled multiplex PCR. On the authors' methods: The number of nucleated cells in each sample was estimated from the amplification of reference gene primers within the assay. Sequence reads were collapsed and filtered to measure the absolute abundance of every unique TCRbeta CDR3 rearrangement. For each sample, productive Simpson clonality was calculated by taking the square root of Simpson's diversity index across productive rearrangements. In TCRdb, the immuneACCESS table is reduced to in-frame sequences with V and J assigned. These tables do not hold every clone; where another copy was compared, an unresolved V gene accounts for under half, and the others remain unexplained. The V and J calls and the clone size are those of that table, but D and trimming were determined from the DNA. This sample lists about 160,000 clones; around 83% were detected once. The ten largest make up approximately 5.4% of the sample.

A note on this clone: Its binding antigen is unknown. No much larger clone is present one base from it, and per-base qualities are unavailable.

One collaborating source in Seattle enrolled patients while the patients were actively infected and followed the patients over time throughout the course of disease. Collaborating institutions collected whole blood in K2EDTA tubes following their own protocols. For TCRbeta analysis, collaborators shipped samples in one of three forms: frozen whole blood, isolated PBMCs, or DNA extracted from either of those sample types. Measured from the cysteine to the phenylalanine, the CDR3 is 16 residues long. Just CDR3 DNA is preserved here, 48 bases in frame from base 1. For this chain, trimming is 3 bases at the V end and 4 bases at the J end, and the number of junction bases without a gene match is 8. For CDR1 and CDR2, the germline V gene lists SGHDN and FVKESK.

The TCR sequence derives from a woman aged 45-65 years with COVID-19, enrolled during active disease. This sequence uses TRBV14 and TRBJ2-7; 11 middle bases align to TRBD1. The sample taken for sequencing was peripheral blood. The sequence in DNA is TGTGCCAGCAGCCAGGCCTGGACAGGGGGCTATTACGAGCAGTACTTC. It translates as CASSQAWTGGYYEQYF.